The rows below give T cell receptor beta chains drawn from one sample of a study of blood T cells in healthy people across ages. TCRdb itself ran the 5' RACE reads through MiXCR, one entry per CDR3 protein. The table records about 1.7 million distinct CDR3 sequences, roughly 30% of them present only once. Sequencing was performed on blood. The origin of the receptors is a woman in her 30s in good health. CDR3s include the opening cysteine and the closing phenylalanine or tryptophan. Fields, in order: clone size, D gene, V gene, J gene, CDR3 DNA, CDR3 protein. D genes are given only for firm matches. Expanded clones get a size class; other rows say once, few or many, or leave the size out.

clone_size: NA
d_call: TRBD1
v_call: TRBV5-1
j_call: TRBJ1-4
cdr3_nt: TGCGCCTCACAGCGGGGGACAGGGGTTGAAAAACTGTTTTTT
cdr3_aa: CASQRGTGVEKLFF

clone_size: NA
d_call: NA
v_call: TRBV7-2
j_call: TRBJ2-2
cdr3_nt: TGTGCCAGCAGCTTAGTATCAACGGGGCTGTTTTTT
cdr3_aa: CASSLVSTGLFF

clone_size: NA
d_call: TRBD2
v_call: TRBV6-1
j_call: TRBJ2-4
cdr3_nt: TGTGCTTCCCTCGCCGGGACTAGAGCCCTTGAGCAGTACTTC
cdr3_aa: CASLAGTRALEQYF

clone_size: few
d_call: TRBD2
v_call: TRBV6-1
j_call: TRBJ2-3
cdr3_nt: TGTGCCAGCAGTGGCAGCGGGGCAGCAGATACGCAGTATTTT
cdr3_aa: CASSGSGAADTQYF

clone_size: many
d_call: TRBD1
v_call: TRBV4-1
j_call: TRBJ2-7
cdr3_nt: TGCGCCAGCAGCCTGTTCACAGGGGAGAGCTACGAGCAGTACTTC
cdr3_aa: CASSLFTGESYEQYF

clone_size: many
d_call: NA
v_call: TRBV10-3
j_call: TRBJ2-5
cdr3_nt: TGTGCCATCAGTGAGGGTGTAAGAGAGACCCAGTACTTC
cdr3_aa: CAISEGVRETQYF

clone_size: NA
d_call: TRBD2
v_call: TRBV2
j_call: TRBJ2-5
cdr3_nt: TGTGCCGGCAGTGCCGGGGCTAGCGGGGGGCAAGAGACCCAGTACTTC
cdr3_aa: CAGSAGASGGQETQYF

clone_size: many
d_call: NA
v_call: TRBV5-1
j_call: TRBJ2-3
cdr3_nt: TGCGCCAGCAGCTTGGAGGCTAGTAGCTGGCCAGATACGCAGTATTTT
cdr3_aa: CASSLEASSWPDTQYF

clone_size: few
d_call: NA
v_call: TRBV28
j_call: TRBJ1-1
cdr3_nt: TGTGCCAGCAGGACGTACAGGGAGGTGAACACTGAAGCTTTCTTT
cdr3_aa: CASRTYREVNTEAFF

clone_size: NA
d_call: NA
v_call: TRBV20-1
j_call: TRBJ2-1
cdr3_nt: TGCAGTGCTAGAGCCCCCCAGTGGTGGGGGTCGTACAATGAGCAGTTCTTC
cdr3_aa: CSARAPQWWGSYNEQFF

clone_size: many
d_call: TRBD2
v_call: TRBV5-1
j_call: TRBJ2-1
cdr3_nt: TGTGCCAGCAGCTTCCTAGCGGGGTACAATGAGCAGTTCTTC
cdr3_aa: CASSFLAGYNEQFF

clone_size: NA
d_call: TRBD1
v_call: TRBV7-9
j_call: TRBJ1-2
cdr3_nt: TGTGCCAGCAGCCGCCCGAACAGGGGAAACTATGGCTACACCTTC
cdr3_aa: CASSRPNRGNYGYTF

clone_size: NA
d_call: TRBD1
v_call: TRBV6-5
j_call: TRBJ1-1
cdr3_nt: TGTGCCAGCAGTAGGGACAGGGAGAGGGACACTGAAGCTTTCTTT
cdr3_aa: CASSRDRERDTEAFF

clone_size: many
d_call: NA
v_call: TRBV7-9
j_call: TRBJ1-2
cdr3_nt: TGTGCCAGCAGCTCTCGGACGTATGGCTACACCTTC
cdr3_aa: CASSSRTYGYTF

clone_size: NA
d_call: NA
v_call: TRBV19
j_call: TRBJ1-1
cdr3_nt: TGTGCCAGTAGTCTCCCGGGGTCCCCGTCTGAAGCTTTCTTT
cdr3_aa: CASSLPGSPSEAFF

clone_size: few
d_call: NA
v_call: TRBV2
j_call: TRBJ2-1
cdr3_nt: TGTGCCAGCAAGGGGCTGAGCGGCGCGGGGGAGCAGTTCTTC
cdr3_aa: CASKGLSGAGEQFF

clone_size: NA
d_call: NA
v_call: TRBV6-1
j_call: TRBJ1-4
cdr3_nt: TGTGCCAGCAGTGAAGTTGGCGGACGACTGTTTTTT
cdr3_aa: CASSEVGGRLFF

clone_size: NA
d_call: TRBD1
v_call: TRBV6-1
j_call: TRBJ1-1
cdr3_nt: TGTGCCAGCAGTGATTGGCCCCGGGACAGGGGGTCCACTGAAGCTTTCTTT
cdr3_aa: CASSDWPRDRGSTEAFF

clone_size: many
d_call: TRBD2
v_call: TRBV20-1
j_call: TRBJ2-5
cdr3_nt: TGCAGTGCTAGAGCTCCACAGGGGTCGACTAGCGGGAGGTTGGGGGAGACCCAGTACTTC
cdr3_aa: CSARAPQGSTSGRLGETQYF

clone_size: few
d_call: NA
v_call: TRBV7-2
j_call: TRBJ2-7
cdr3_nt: TGTGCCAGCAGCATAGCAGGGTACGAGCAGTACTTC
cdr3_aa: CASSIAGYEQYF

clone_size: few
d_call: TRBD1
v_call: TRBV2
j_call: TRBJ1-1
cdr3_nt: TGTGCCAGCAGTGACGGGACAGGGAGCACTGAAGCTTTCTTT
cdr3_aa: CASSDGTGSTEAFF

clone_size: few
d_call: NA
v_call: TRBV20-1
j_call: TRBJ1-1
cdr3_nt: TGCAGTGCTAGAGTACTGAACACTGAAGCTTTCTTT
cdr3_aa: CSARVLNTEAFF

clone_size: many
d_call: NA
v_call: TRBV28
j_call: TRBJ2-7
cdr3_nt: TGTGCCAGCCGGATACGTTTAACAGGGGGACTAAGCTACGAGCAGTACTTC
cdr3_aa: CASRIRLTGGLSYEQYF

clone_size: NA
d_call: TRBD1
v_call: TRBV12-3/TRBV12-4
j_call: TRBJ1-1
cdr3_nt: TGTGCCAGCAGTTCTTTCGACAGGGGTTCGTTGGCTGAAGCTTTCTTT
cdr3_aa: CASSSFDRGSLAEAFF

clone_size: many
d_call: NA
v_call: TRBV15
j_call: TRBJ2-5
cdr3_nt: TGTGCCACCAGCAGAGATTTTTCTACGGGGGACCAAGAGACCCAGTACTTC
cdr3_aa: CATSRDFSTGDQETQYF

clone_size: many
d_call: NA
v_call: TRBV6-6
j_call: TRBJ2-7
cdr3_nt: TGTGCCAGCAGTGCCCTCCGGGACGGCGGTAGCGAGCAGTACTTC
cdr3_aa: CASSALRDGGSEQYF

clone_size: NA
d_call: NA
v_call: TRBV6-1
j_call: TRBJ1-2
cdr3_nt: TGTGCCAGCAGTGAAGTCGCTAATATGGGCTACACCTTC
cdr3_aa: CASSEVANMGYTF

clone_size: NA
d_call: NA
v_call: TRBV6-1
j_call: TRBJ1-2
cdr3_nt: TGTGCCAGCAGCCTAGCACGGGTGAGCTACACCTTC
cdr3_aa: CASSLARVSYTF

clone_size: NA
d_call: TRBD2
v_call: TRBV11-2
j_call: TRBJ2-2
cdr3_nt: TGTGCCAGCAGCCCCCTTAGCGGGGGAAACACCGGGGAGCTGTTTTTT
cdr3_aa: CASSPLSGGNTGELFF

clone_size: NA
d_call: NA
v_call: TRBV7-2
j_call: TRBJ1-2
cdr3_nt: TGTGCCAGCAGCCGCGGAAGTCATGAAGGTGGCTACACCTTC
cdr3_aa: CASSRGSHEGGYTF

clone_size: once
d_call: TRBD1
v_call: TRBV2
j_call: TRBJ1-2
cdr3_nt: TGTGCCAGCACACAGGGGTGGGCTGGCTACACCTTC
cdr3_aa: CASTQGWAGYTF

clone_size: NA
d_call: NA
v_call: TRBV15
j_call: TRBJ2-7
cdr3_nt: TGTGCCACCAGCGGAGGCCTGACGAACGAGCAGTACTTC
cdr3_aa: CATSGGLTNEQYF

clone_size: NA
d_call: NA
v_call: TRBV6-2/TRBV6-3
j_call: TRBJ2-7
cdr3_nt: TGTGCCAGCGGGCCACGGGGCCACTACGAGCAGTACTTC
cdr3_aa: CASGPRGHYEQYF

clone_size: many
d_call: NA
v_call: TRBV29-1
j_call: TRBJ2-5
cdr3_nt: TGCAGCGGACGGACTACCCAAGAGACCCAGTACTTC
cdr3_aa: CSGRTTQETQYF

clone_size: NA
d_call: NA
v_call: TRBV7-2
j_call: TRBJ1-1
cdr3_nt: TGTGCCAGCAGCTTAACTTCGTCAGGGAGCACTGAAGCTTTCTTT
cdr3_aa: CASSLTSSGSTEAFF

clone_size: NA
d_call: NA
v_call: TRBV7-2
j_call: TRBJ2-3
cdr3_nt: TGTGCCAGCAGCGTAAATGGGCAGGAGGCCACAGATACGCAGTATTTT
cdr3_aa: CASSVNGQEATDTQYF

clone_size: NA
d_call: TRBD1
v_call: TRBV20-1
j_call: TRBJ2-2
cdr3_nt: TGCAGTGCCAGACCGGGACAGGGGGCGCGCGGGGAGCTGTTTTTT
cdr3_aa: CSARPGQGARGELFF

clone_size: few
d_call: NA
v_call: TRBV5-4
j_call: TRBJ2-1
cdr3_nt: TGTGCCAGCAGCTCCGACGGCGTTTTCGATGAGCAGTTCTTC
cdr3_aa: CASSSDGVFDEQFF

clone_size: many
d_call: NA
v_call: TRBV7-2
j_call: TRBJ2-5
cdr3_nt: TGTGCCAGCAGCAAGCGGAGCGGGGAGACCCAGTACTTC
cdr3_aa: CASSKRSGETQYF

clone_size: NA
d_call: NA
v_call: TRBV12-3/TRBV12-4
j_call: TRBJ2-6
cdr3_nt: TGTGCCAGCAGTTTTCAGGGTTCGGCCAACGTCCTGACTTTC
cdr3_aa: CASSFQGSANVLTF

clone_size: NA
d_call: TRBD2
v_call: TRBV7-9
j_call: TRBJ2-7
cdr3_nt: TGTGCCAGCAGCTCCAGAGGGAGTCTAGCGGGGGCCCCCTACGAGCAGTACTTC
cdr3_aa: CASSSRGSLAGAPYEQYF

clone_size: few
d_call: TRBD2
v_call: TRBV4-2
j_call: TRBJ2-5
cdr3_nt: TGTGCCAACAGCCAAGAAGGACTAGCGGGAGCAGAGACCCAGTACTTC
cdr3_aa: CANSQEGLAGAETQYF

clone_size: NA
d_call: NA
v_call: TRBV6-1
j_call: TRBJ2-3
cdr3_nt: TGTGCCAGCAGTGAAGCGCCGAGATGGACGGTGTGCACAGATACGCAGTATTTT
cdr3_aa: CASSEAPRWTVCTDTQYF

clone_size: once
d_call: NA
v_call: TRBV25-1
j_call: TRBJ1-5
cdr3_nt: TGTGCCAGCAGTGGAATGGAGAATCAGCCCCAGCATTTT
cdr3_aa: CASSGMENQPQHF

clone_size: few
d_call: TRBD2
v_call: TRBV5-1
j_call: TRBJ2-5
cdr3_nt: TGCGCCAGCAGCTGGGGGGCAGCGGGAGGAGTAGAGACCCAGTACTTC
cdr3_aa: CASSWGAAGGVETQYF

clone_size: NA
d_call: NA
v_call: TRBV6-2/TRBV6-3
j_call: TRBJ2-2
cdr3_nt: TGTGCCGGCAGTTACTCGAGTCTAGCCGGGGAGCTGTTTTTT
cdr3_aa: CAGSYSSLAGELFF

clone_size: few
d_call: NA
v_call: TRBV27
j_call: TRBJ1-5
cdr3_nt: TGTGCCAGCAGTTTATCTTCCGGGTATCAGCCCCAGCATTTT
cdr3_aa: CASSLSSGYQPQHF

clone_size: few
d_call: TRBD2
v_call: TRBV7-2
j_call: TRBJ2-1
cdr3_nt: TGTGCCAGCCGCCAGGGGCGACTAGCGGGGTCCGAGTTCTTC
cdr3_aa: CASRQGRLAGSEFF

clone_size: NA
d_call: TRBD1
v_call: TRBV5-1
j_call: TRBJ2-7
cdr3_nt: TGCGCCAGCAGCCTGGCTCCAGGGGGCTTGGACGAGCAGTACTTC
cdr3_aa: CASSLAPGGLDEQYF

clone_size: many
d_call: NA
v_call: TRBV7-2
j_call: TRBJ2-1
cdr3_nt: TGTGCCAGCAGCTCGTTGGGACGTGAGCAGTTCTTC
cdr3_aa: CASSSLGREQFF

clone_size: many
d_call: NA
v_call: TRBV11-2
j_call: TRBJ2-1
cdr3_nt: TGTGCCAGCAGCTTAGAGGGGGGCAATGAGCAGTTCTTC
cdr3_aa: CASSLEGGNEQFF

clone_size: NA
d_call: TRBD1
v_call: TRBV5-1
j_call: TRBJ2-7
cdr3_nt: TGCGCCAGCAGCTTGGCGACAGGGGGTACCATCTACGAGCAGTACTTC
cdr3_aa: CASSLATGGTIYEQYF

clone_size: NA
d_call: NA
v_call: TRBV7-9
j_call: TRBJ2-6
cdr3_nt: TGTGCCAGCAGCTTAGGAGAGGGAGGCGGGGGCCCCTCTGGGGCCAACGTCCGGACTTTC
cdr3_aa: CASSLGEGGGGPSGANVRTF

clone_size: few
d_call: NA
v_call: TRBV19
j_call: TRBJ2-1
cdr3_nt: TGTGCCAGTAGTAGACAAAGCGGGACAAGTTTCGATGAGCAGTTCTTC
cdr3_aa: CASSRQSGTSFDEQFF